One and the same sample provided the 8 T cell receptor beta chains below, sequenced in a study of tumor and adjacent non-tumor tissue in lung cancer. TCRbeta libraries were built with three rounds of nested PCR, modified from ARM-PCR. TCRdb analysed the multiplex PCR reads with MiXCR anew, one entry per CDR3 protein. The repertoire has about 48,000 distinct CDR3 sequences, 55% to 65% of them found once; the top ten carry 30%. No cell sorting was done before RNA was extracted from the tissue. More than 3 cm separated this lung sample from the edge of the tumor. Source material: distant non-tumor lung tissue. The source of these receptors is a woman between 65 and 79 years old with non-small cell lung cancer.

A remark on this clonotype: A junction end diverges from the germline sequence, so it may reflect a read error. V is TRBV11-1 and J is TRBJ2-1, with TRBD2 matching over 7 bases. CDR3 length equals 16 residues. Germline CDR1 and CDR2: SGHAT and FQDESV (reference sequence). DNA for the CDR3: TGTGGCAGCAGCTTAGCCTTAGCGGGCCTGTACCATGAGCAGTTCTTC. Amino acids: CGSSLALAGLYHEQFF. Supplemented by reference TRBV11-1 and TRBJ2-1, the full variable domain reads EAEVAQSPRYKITEKSQAVAFWCDPISGHATLYWYRQILGQGPELLVQFQDESVVDDSQLPKDRFSAERLKGVDSTLKIQPAELGDSAMYLCGSSLALAGLYHEQFFGPGTRLTVL.

This clonotype has a handful of counts. The chain is built from TRBV20-1 and TRBJ2-1, with 11 bases aligning to TRBD2. After removal of 3 bases from V and 6 bases from J, the junction contained 4 bases not matched to a gene. The length of the CDR3 is 14 residues. Germline V gives CDR1 DFQATT, CDR2 SNEGSKA (reference sequence). CDR3 in DNA: TGCAGTGCTAGTACTAGCGGGAGTTTCAATGAGCAGTTCTTC. Translating it yields CSASTSGSFNEQFF.

CDR3 sequence (DNA): TGTGCCAGCCGGGACAGGCTTCATCAGCCCCAGTATTTT. Encoded protein: CASRDRLHQPQYF. This chain connects TRBV28 to TRBJ1-5, with TRBD1 identical over 8 bases. The assigned J gene may be wrong: the sequence end matches TRBJ2-3 better. In germline, CDR1 is MDHEN, CDR2 SYDVKM. This CDR3 is 13 amino acids long.

This clonotype has more than one count but fewer than ten. The rearrangement uses TRBV27 and TRBJ2-7; a possible D gene is TRBD2 (5 bases). Trimming took 3 bases from V and 0 from J, leaving 12 bases between them. Germline V gene data show CDR1 as MNHEY and CDR2 as SMNVEV (reference sequence). The CDR3 loop spans 15 amino acids. As DNA, the CDR3 is TGTGCCAGCAGTTTCGACGGGGAGAGCTCCTACGAGCAGTACTTC. This sequence encodes CASSFDGESSYEQYF.

At least ten counts were recorded for this clonotype. V and J are TRBV5-1 and TRBJ2-5, with 11 nucleotides matching TRBD2. The CDR3 runs 16 residues. Germline V gene sequence: CDR1 SGHRS, CDR2 YFSETQ. The V and J ends lost 1 base and 3 bases, in that order; junction bases with no gene match: 5. The CDR3 loop is CASSLYTSGSKETQYF. The CDR3 DNA is TGCGCCAGCAGCTTGTACACTAGCGGGAGTAAAGAGACCCAGTACTTC.

Concerning this clonotype: Germline is not matched at one junction end, which may reflect a read error. The gene calls are TRBV5-6 and TRBJ2-5, with 9 bases fitting TRBD2. This CDR3 is built from 16 residues. Germline CDR1 SGHDT, CDR2 YYEEEE. CDR3 amino acids: CANSLVLAGYQETQYF. CDR3 bases: TGTGCCAACAGCTTGGTTCTAGCGGGGTACCAAGAGACTCAGTACTTC.

Comment on this clonotype: One junction end disagrees with the germline gene, perhaps due to a read error. CDR3 nucleotide sequence: TGTGCCGGCAGCGAGGGACGGGGGGTCTCCTACAATGAGCAATTCTTC. Amino acid sequence: CAGSEGRGVSYNEQFF. The genes are TRBV11-3 and TRBJ2-1; 7 bases fit TRBD2. The CDR3 is made up of 16 amino acids. Looked up from germline, CDR1 is SGHNT and CDR2 is YENEEA.

The V and J genes are TRBV30 and TRBJ1-5; the match to TRBD1 covers 8 bases. The V segment lost 2 bases and the J segment 0 bases; nucleotides outside the gene matches: 9. Germline assignment: CDR1 GTSNPN and CDR2 SVGIG (reference sequence). This CDR3 contains 17 residues. CDR3 protein: CAWSRGQGPYSNQPQHF. The CDR3, as DNA: TGTGCCTGGAGTAGAGGACAGGGACCCTATAGCAATCAGCCCCAGCATTTT.